This TCR beta chain was profiled in a study of regulatory T cells in long-lasting Graves disease (dated by TCRdb to 2020 to 2023). About the full investigation: Persistent Graves' disease was defined as persistently positive TSH receptor autoantibodies together with antithyroid drug treatment for over 5 years. On average, persistent Graves' disease patients in the clinical cohort had been on antithyroid drugs for roughly 11 years. A total of some 35 samples underwent TCR sequencing, from about 13 patients with persistent Graves' disease and 20 or so patients with newly diagnosed Graves' disease. The study took place in China and was registered as a clinical trial. Persistent Graves' disease patients were compared with newly diagnosed Graves' disease patients by peripheral blood TCR sequencing and RNA sequencing. Summary of the overall study and its limitations: Preferential use of TRBV28, TRBJ1-2 and TRBJ2-5 was observed in persistent disease, whereas TRBV20-1 and TRBJ2-1 were favored in newly diagnosed disease. Persistent Graves' disease patients showed lower TCR Shannon entropy and fewer highly expanded clones than newly diagnosed patients, suggesting clonal expansion. Sequencing and analysis were restricted to the TCR beta chain. Peripheral blood alone was examined, since thyroid tissue, which constituted the primary lesion, could not be accessed. A larger number of public clonotypes was shared among persistent patients (2,741) than among newly diagnosed patients (roughly 1,000). The small sample size was acknowledged by the authors as a limitation that may reduce accuracy.

This clonotype came up many times. It has no known antigen specificity. No base-level quality is on record; no much larger clone is a single base apart. What the time point label conveys for this sample: persistent/refractory GD, antithyroid drugs over 5 years with positive TRAb. RNA was extracted from PBMCs in TRIzol for both TCR sequencing and RNA sequencing. Graves' disease was diagnosed according to American Thyroid Association guidelines. Recruitment of patients was carried out at an endocrinology department in Xi'an, China. From each patient, about 9.7 milliliters of peripheral blood was collected into an EDTA anticoagulant tube. Ficoll Paque Plus density gradient separation was used to isolate PBMCs, and no further T cell sorting was done. An Agilent 2100 Bioanalyzer and agarose gel were used to check RNA quality, and a NanoDrop 2000 was used to measure RNA concentration. The germline V and J ends show losses of 5 bases and 5 bases respectively, and no gene match explains 6 bases of the junction. Measured from the cysteine to the phenylalanine, the CDR3 is 15 residues long. Only the CDR3 DNA is retained, 45 bases long and in frame from the first base.

The method behind the library was multiplex PCR. Sequenced on an Illumina HiSeq 4000. CDR3 regions were amplified by Arm-PCR with iRepertoire HTBI primers to construct TCR beta libraries. Before sequencing, the PCR products went through gel purification. The source study handled its data this way. A total of fewer than 70 TRBV and 14 TRBJ segments were identified across samples and were used for gene usage analysis of CDR3 amino acid clonotypes. COPE and FqMerger were used to merge filtered high-quality paired reads into contigs. BLAST was used to align contigs to IMGT TRBV, TRBD and TRBJ reference genes, and CDR3 was defined according to IMGT. Any clonotype with a frequency above 0.1% was classified as a highly expanded clone. Shannon entropy was used to measure repertoire diversity, and the Gini coefficient was used to measure V-J evenness. A clonotype found in more than one individual was treated as public. TCRdb trimmed public reads at Q25 via fastp, called clones via MiXCR and kept in-frame beta chains. Rows are combined by CDR3 protein, so each entry shows the most common genes and DNA. The V and J calls and clone size are TCRdb's, not the authors'. The sample yields about 310,000 distinct CDR3 sequences; 22% were counted once. The leading ten clones occupy roughly three fifths of the sample.

The rearrangement combines TRBV12-3 or TRBV12-4 with TRBJ2-2, and 9 junctional nucleotides match TRBD1. The sequence derives from a female donor with Graves disease. This specimen consisted of peripheral blood mononuclear cells (PBMCs), obtained when the disease was refractory, from a patient treated with antithyroid drugs. The CDR3 protein sequence reads: CASSLPGQGTGELFF. The nucleotides are TGTGCCAGCAGTCTGCCGGGACAGGGAACCGGGGAGCTGTTTTTT.